These T cell receptor beta chains were read from a single sample in a study of blood T cell repertoires in COVID-19. Here immunoSEQ multiplex PCR was the method, and the copy in TCRdb shows in-frame clones only, minus some. Here the sample spans over 60,000 clones, more than 90% being singletons. Sequenced sample: peripheral blood. The receptors were sampled from a human donor in a cohort sampled during active COVID-19. Both conserved end residues are part of each CDR3. A D gene is named only where the DNA matches it firmly. Size tells how often a clone was seen (once, few, many) or the class of an expanded clone, and some rows leave it out.

. . TRBJ2-7 TRBV6-5 TGTGCCAGCACCCTAAGCCTGGAGACCTACGAGCAGTACTTC CASTLSLETYEQYF
. TRBD2 TRBJ2-1 TRBV7-3 TGTGCGTCCAGCGCGGGAGTGTACAATGAGCAGTTCTTC CASSAGVYNEQFF
. . TRBJ1-1 TRBV12-5 TGTGCTCCCGTGGGCCCCGACCGGCATGAAGCTTTCTTT CAPVGPDRHEAFF
. TRBD2 TRBJ2-1 TRBV6-4 TGTGCCAGCAGTGACGTGGCGGGGGGGCCGAATGAGCAGTTCTTC CASSDVAGGPNEQFF
. . TRBJ2-3 TRBV9 TGTGCCAGCAGCGTAGTTGATCGGGATACGCAGTATTTT CASSVVDRDTQYF
. . TRBJ2-3 TRBV4-2 TGTGCCAGCAGCCAAGGCGAAACAGATACGCAGTATTTT CASSQGETDTQYF
. . TRBJ2-7 TRBV28 TGTGCCAGCAGTCCAAACTACGAGCAGTACTTC CASSPNYEQYF
once . TRBJ2-1 TRBV29-1 TGCAGCGTCGCACAGGGGAGGAGAAACAATGAGCAGTTCTTC CSVAQGRRNNEQFF
. . TRBJ2-3 TRBV5-1 TGCGCCAGCAGAGGACAAGCCAGCTCAGATACGCAGTATTTT CASRGQASSDTQYF
. . TRBJ2-7 TRBV7-9 TGTGCCAGCAGCGGCCGACAGGCCTACGAGCAGTACTTC CASSGRQAYEQYF
. TRBD1 TRBJ1-2 TRBV7-9 TGTGCCAGCAGCTTAGAATTGGACAGGGGAGGCTACACCTTC CASSLELDRGGYTF
. TRBD1 TRBJ2-4 TRBV3-1/TRBV3-2 TGTGCCAGCAGCAATCCTCGGGACAGGGTAAACATTCAGTACTTC CASSNPRDRVNIQYF
. TRBD1 TRBJ2-7 TRBV28 TGTGCCAGCACCGAGGACGGGCAGGGGGTATTCTACGAGCAGTACTTC CASTEDGQGVFYEQYF
few TRBD1 TRBJ2-7 TRBV11-2 TGTGCCAGCAGCGGGGGGACAGGGGACTTAGGCGAGCAGTACTTC CASSGGTGDLGEQYF
. TRBD2 TRBJ2-7 TRBV7-2 TGTGCCAGCAGTCGGACTAGCGGGGGGCCTTCCTACGAGCAGTACTTC CASSRTSGGPSYEQYF
. TRBD2 TRBJ2-7 TRBV18 TGTGCCAGCTCACTTAGCGGGAGTTACTACGAGCAGTACTTC CASSLSGSYYEQYF
once . TRBJ1-1 TRBV6-2/TRBV6-3 TGTGCCAGCAGCCACGGCGGGGGAGGTGACACTGAAGCTTTCTTT CASSHGGGGDTEAFF
. TRBD2 TRBJ2-7 TRBV28 TGTGCCAGCAGCACCCCGGGACTAAACTCCTACGAGCAGTACTTC CASSTPGLNSYEQYF
. . TRBJ2-6 TRBV2 TGTGCCAGCAATCGGGTAGGGGCATCTGGGGCCAACGTCCTGACTTTC CASNRVGASGANVLTF
. TRBD1 TRBJ1-5 TRBV6-5 TGTGCCAGCAGTTACTCGAGGCAGGGGGTTCAGCCCCAGCATTTT CASSYSRQGVQPQHF
. TRBD2 TRBJ2-5 TRBV18 TGTGCCAGCTCACCAGGGACTAGCGAGGGGACCCAGTACTTC CASSPGTSEGTQYF
. . TRBJ1-1 TRBV6-5 TGTGCCAGCCTGGAGGGGGGGATATCGAACACTGAAGCTTTCTTT CASLEGGISNTEAFF
. TRBD1 TRBJ2-3 TRBV2 TGTGCCAGCAGGGGACAGGGTCGGGGCACAGATACGCAGTATTTT CASRGQGRGTDTQYF
. . TRBJ1-3 TRBV5-5 TGTGCCAGCAGCTTGGAAGGGGTCGGAAACACCATATATTTT CASSLEGVGNTIYF
. . TRBJ2-5 TRBV2 TGTGCCAGCAGTCTCCAAGAGACCCAGTACTTC CASSLQETQYF
once TRBD1 TRBJ2-2 TRBV9 TGTGCCAGCAGCGCCCCGGGACAGGTGGACGGGGAGCTGTTTTTT CASSAPGQVDGELFF
once . TRBJ1-1 TRBV20-1 TGCAGTGCAAGTATCGGGGGCACTGAAGCTTTCTTT CSASIGGTEAFF
once TRBD1 TRBJ2-5 TRBV11-2 TGTGCCAGCAGCTTAGATAGATCAGGGGGCTGGGAGACCCAGTACTTC CASSLDRSGGWETQYF
once . TRBJ1-3 TRBV2 TGTGCCAGCAGTGAATGGAGCTCTTCTGGAAACACCATATATTTT CASSEWSSSGNTIYF
. . TRBJ1-1 TRBV4-1 TGCGCCAGCAGCCAAGATGGTCGCCCAGGGAACACTGAAGCTTTCTTT CASSQDGRPGNTEAFF
. TRBD2 TRBJ2-1 TRBV15 TGTGCCACCAGCAGAGGGACTAGCGGGGGGCGGTCCTACAATGAGCAGTTCTTC CATSRGTSGGRSYNEQFF
. . TRBJ2-3 TRBV10-3 TGTGCCATCAGTGTAGGGAGACGCACAGATACGCAGTATTTT CAISVGRRTDTQYF
. . TRBJ1-1 TRBV5-4 TGTGCCAGCAGCTTGGCGGGGGGAGGCGGGAAGGAAGCTTTCTTT CASSLAGGGGKEAFF
. . TRBJ1-2 TRBV30 TGTGCCTGGAGTGTCGGACTCACAAATTCGGGCTACACCTTC CAWSVGLTNSGYTF
. . TRBJ1-1 TRBV18 TGTGCCAGCTCACCACCGACAGACCCGATGAACACTGAAGCTTTCTTT CASSPPTDPMNTEAFF
once . TRBJ2-7 TRBV28 TGTGCCAGCAGTGCGCCGACAGGAAGCACCTACGAGCAGTACTTC CASSAPTGSTYEQYF
. . TRBJ2-7 TRBV4-3 TGCGCCAGCAGCCAAGACGGGCAGGGCGGCGAGCAGTACTTC CASSQDGQGGEQYF
. . TRBJ1-2 TRBV19 TGTGCCAGTAGTATCAGTCCGGGAGACTATGGCTACACCTTC CASSISPGDYGYTF
. . TRBJ2-7 TRBV5-1 TGCGCCAGCAGCTTGGTTAGGGGAAGTGACGAGCAGTACTTC CASSLVRGSDEQYF
. TRBD2 TRBJ2-1 TRBV5-4 TGTGCCAGCAGCTTGCGAGGGGGACTAGCGGGAGCCTACAATGAGCAGTTCTTC CASSLRGGLAGAYNEQFF